This entry concerns a single T cell receptor (beta chain). The antigen remains unidentified. The data derive from a study of long-term antiretroviral therapy in people with HIV. Each contributor possessed a minimum of one pre-ART and a minimum of two post-ART PBMC samples. This CDR3 is built from 14 residues. Germline loops: CDR1 SGDLS, CDR2 YYNGEE. The V gene lost 0 bases and the J gene lost 2 bases, with 7 bases spanning the gap. This was the immunoSEQ v3.0 assay at survey level. The data were produced by immunoSEQ multiplex PCR, yet TCRdb's version contains in-frame clones alone and is incomplete. This sample has fewer than 40,000 clones; 65% to 85% occur once, and the top ten carry 7% to 10%. General study results and limits: Collection spanned 2004 to 2017; ART regimens may be less effective than current ones. Among HIV repertoires, CDR3 length ranges were narrower than those of controls.

This specimen was unsorted PBMCs, taken 3.1 years after starting antiretroviral therapy. The chain joins TRBV9 to TRBJ2-3; D gene unclear. The sequence derives from a woman aged 50 to 65 with HIV. CDR3 nucleotide sequence: TGTGCCAGCAGCGTAGCGACTCACACAGATACGCAGTATTTT. This sequence encodes CASSVATHTDTQYF.